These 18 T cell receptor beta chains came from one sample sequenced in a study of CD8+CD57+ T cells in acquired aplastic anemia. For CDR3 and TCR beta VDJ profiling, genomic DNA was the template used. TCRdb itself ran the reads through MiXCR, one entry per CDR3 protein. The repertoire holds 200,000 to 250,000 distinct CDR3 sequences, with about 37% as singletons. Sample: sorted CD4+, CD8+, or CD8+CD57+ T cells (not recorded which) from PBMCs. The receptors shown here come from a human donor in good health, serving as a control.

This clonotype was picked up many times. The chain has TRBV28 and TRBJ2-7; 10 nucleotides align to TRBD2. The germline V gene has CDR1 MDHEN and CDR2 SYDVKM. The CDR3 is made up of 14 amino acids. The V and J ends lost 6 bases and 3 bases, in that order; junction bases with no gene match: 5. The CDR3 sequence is CASRLLAGLYEQYF. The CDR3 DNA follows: TGTGCCAGCAGATTACTAGCGGGACTCTACGAGCAGTACTTC.

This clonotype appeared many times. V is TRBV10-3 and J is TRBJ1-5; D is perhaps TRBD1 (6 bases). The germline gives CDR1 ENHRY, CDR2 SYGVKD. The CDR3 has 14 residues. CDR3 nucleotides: TGTGGGGTGGGGGCAGGGTCCTACAATCAGCCCCAGCATTTT. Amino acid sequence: CGVGAGSYNQPQHF.

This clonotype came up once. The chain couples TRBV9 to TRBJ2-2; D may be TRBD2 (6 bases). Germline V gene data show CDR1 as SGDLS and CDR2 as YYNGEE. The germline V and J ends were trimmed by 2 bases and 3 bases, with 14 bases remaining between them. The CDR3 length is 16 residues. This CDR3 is CASSVSSGAHTGELFF. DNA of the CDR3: TGTGCCAGCAGCGTTTCTTCGGGAGCCCACACCGGGGAGCTGTTTTTT. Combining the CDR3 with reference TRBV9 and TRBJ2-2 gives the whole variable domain DSGVTQTPKHLITATGQRVTLRCSPRSGDLSVYWYQQSLDQGLQFLIQYYNGEERAKGNILERFSAQQFPDLHSELNLSSLELGDSALYFCASSVSSGAHTGELFFGEGSRLTVL.

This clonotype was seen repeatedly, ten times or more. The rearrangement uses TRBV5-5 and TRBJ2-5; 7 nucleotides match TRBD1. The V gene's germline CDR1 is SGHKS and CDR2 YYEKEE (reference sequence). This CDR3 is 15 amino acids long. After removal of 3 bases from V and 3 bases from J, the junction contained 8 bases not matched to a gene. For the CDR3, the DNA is TGTGCCAGCAGCTCTACACTCGACAGGGAAGAGACCCAGTACTTC. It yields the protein CASSSTLDREETQYF. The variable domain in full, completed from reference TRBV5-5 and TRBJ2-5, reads DAGVTQSPTHLIKTRGQQVTLRCSPISGHKSVSWYQQVLGQGPQFIFQYYEKEERGRGNFPDRFSARQFPNYSSELNVNALLLGDSALYLCASSSTLDREETQYFGPGTRLLVL.

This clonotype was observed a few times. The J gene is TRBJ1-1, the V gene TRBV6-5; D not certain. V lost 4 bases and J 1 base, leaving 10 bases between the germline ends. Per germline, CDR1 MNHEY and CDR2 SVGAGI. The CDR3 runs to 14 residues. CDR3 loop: CASSSLAPNTEAFF. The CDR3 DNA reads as TGTGCCAGCAGTTCCCTCGCACCGAACACTGAAGCTTTCTTT.

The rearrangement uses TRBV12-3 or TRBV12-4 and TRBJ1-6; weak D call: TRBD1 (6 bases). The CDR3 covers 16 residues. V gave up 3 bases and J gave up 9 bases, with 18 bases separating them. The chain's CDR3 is CASSFGDPTRGSPLHF. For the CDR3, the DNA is TGTGCCAGCAGTTTTGGGGACCCCACCAGGGGTTCACCCCTCCACTTT.

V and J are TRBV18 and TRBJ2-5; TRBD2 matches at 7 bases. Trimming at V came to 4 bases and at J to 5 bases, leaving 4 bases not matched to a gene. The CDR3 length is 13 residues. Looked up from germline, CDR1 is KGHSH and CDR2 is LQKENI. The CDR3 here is CASSRTSEETQYF. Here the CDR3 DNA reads TGTGCCAGCTCACGTACTAGCGAGGAGACCCAGTACTTC. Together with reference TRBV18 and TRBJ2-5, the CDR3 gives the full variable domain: NAGVMQNPRHLVRRRGQEARLRCSPMKGHSHVYWYRQLPEEGLKFMVYLQKENIIDESGMPKERFSAEFPKEGPSILRIQQVVRGDSAAYFCASSRTSEETQYFGPGTRLLVL.

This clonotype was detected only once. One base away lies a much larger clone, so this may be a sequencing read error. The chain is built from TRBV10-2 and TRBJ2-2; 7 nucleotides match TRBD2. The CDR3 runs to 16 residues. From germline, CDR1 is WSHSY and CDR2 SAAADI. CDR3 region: CASREELAANTGELFF. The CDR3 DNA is TGCGCCAGCCGTGAGGAGCTAGCGGCGAACACCGGGGAGCTGTTTTTT.

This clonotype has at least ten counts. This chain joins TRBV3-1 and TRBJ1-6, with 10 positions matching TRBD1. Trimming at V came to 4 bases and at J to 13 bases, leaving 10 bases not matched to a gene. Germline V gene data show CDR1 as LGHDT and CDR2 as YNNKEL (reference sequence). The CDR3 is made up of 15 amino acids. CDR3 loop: CASSPWTGGKAPLHF. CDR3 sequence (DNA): TGTGCCAGCAGCCCCTGGACAGGGGGGAAGGCGCCCCTCCACTTT.

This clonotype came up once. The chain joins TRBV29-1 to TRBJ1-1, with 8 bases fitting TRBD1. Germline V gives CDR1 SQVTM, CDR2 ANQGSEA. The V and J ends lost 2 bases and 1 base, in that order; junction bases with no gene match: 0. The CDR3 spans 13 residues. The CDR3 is CSVETGGNTEAFF. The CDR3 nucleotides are TGCAGCGTTGAAACAGGGGGGAACACTGAAGCTTTCTTT. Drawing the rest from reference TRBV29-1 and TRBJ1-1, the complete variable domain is SAVISQKPSRDICQRGTSLTIQCQVDSQVTMMFWYRQQPGQSLTLIATANQGSEATYESGFVIDKFPISRPNLTFSTLTVSNMSPEDSSIYLCSVETGGNTEAFFGQGTRLTVV.

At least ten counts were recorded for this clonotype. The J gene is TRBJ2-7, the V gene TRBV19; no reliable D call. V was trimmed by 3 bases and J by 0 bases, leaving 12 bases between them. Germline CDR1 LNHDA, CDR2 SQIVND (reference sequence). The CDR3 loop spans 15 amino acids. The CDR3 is CASSMGSGDSYEQYF. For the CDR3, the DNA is TGTGCCAGTAGTATGGGGTCAGGCGACTCCTACGAGCAGTACTTC. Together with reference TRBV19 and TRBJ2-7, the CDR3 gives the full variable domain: DGGITQSPKYLFRKEGQNVTLSCEQNLNHDAMYWYRQDPGQGLRLIYYSQIVNDFQKGDIAEGYSVSREKKESFPLTVTSAQKNPTAFYLCASSMGSGDSYEQYFGPGTRLTVT.

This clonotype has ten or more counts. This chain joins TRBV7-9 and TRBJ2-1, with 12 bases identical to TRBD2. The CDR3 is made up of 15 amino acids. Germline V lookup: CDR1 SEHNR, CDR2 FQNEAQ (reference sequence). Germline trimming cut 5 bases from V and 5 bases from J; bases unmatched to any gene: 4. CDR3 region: CASSLLAGGDNEQFF. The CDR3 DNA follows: TGTGCCAGCAGCCTTCTAGCGGGGGGGGACAATGAGCAGTTCTTC.

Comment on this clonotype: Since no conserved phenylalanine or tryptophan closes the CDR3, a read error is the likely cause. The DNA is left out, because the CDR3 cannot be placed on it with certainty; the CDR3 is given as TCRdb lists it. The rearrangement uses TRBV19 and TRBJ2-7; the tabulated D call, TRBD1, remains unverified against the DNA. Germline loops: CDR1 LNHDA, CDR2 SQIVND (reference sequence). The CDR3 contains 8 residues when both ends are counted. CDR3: CASSTGTG.

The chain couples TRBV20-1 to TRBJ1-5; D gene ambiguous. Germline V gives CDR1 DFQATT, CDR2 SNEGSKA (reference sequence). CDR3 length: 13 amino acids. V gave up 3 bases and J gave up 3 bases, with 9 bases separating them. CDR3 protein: CSARGQANQPQHF. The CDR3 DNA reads TGCAGTGCTAGGGGTCAGGCCAATCAGCCCCAGCATTTT.

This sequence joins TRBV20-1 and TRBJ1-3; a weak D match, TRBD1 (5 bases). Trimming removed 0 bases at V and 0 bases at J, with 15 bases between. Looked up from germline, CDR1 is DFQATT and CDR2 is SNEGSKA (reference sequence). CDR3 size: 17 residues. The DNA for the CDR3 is TGCAGTGCTAGAGATAGGGGTGGGGTCAACTCTGGAAACACCATATATTTT. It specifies CSARDRGGVNSGNTIYF.

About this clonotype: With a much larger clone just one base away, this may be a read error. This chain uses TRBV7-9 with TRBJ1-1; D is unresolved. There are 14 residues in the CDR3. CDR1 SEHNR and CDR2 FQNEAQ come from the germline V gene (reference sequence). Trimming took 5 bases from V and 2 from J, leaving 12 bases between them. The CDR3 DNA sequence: TGTGCCAGCAGCCGAGGGAACCACAACACTGAAGCTTTCTTT. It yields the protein CASSRGNHNTEAFF. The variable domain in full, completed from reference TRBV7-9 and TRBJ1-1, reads DTGVSQNPRHKITKRGQNVTFRCDPISEHNRLYWYRQTLGQGPEFLTYFQNEAQLEKSRLLSDRFSAERPKGSFSTLEIQRTEQGDSAMYLCASSRGNHNTEAFFGQGTRLTVV.

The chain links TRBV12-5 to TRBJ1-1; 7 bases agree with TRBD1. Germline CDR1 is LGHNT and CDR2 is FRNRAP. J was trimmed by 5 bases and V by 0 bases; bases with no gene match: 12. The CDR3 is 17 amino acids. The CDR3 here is CASGLVVAGGVRTEAFF. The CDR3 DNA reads TGTGCTAGTGGTTTGGTAGTCGCAGGGGGGGTTCGAACTGAAGCTTTCTTT.

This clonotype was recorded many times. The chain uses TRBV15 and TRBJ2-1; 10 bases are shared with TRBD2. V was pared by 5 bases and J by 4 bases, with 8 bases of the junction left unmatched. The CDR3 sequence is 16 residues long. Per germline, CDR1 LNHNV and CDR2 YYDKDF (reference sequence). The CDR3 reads CATSGGGAGGYNEQFF. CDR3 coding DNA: TGTGCCACCAGCGGAGGGGGAGCGGGAGGGTACAATGAGCAGTTCTTC.